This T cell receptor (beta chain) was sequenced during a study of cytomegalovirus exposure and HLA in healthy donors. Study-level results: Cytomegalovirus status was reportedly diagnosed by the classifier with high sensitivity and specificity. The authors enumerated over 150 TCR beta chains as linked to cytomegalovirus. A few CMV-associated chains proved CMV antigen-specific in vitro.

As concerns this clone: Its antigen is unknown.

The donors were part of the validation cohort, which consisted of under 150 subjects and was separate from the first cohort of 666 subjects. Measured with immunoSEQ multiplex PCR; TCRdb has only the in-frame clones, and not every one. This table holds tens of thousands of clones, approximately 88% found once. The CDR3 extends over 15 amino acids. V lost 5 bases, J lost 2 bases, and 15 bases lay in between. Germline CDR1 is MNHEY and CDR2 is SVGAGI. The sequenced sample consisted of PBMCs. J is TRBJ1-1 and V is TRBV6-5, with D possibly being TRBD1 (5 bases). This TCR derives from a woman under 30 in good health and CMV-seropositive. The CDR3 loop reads CASSHLIRGNTEAFF. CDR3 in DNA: TGTGCCAGCAGTCACTTGATAAGGGGAAACACTGAAGCTTTCTTT.